This T cell receptor beta chain was identified during a study of shared clonotypes between healthy human individuals. About the research overall: Three plates each covered CD4 naive and memory; CD8 naive two, CD8 memory one. Overall study findings and caveats: Exclusively blood specimens were collected; tissue repertoires likely differ.

Naive CD8 cells lacked CD45RO, underwent positive selection for CCR7 and left out terminally differentiated effector memory CD45RA+ cells. Those who donated, Caucasian adults without exception, all lived in Nashville, Tennessee. This CDR3 contains 15 residues. From germline, CDR1 is ENHRY and CDR2 SYGVKD. V shed 5 bases and J 5 bases; nucleotides not matched to a gene: 7. In the case of this clone: What it binds is unknown.

Genomic DNA per cell subset filled all wells of several immunoSEQ plates. Sequencing was performed with immunoSEQ multiplex PCR; in TCRdb, only in-frame clones are kept and a portion is missing. Of a few million clones in the sample, 93% were seen once. The sample consisted of naive CD8+ T cells from PBMCs. The chain links TRBV10-3 to TRBJ2-7; 12 positions match TRBD2. The sequence was collected from a man between 18 and 35 years old in good health. Some clones in this sample may be carry-over from other donors' samples. The CDR3 spells CAISSGTSGSDEQYF. The CDR3, as DNA: TGTGCCATCAGTTCCGGGACTAGCGGGTCCGACGAGCAGTACTTC.